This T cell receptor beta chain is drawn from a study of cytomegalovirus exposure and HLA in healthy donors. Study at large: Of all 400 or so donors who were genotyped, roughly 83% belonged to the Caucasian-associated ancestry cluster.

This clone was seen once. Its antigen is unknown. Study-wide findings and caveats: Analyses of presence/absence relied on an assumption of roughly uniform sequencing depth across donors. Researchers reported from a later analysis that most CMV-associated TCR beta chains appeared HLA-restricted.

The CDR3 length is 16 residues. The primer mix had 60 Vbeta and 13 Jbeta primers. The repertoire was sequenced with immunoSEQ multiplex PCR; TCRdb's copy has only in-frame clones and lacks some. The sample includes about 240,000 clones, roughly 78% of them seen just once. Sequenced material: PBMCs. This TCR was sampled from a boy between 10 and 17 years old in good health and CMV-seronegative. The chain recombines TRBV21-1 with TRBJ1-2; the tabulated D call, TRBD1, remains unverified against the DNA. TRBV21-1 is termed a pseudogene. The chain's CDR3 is CASSKEGTPGDYGYTF. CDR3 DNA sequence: TGTGCCAGCAGCAAAGAGGGGACACCAGGGGACTATGGCTACACCTTC.